The sequence of this TCR beta chain was determined in a study of shared clonotypes between healthy human individuals. In the study overall: Each donor had three CD4 naive, three CD4 memory, two CD8 naive and one CD8 memory plate. Study-level findings and limits: Rarefaction indicated that sorted-subset sequencing remained incomplete although depth was large.

Adult donors, all healthy and HIV-negative, had no recent acute infections or vaccinations. Method: immunoSEQ multiplex PCR; TCRdb's copy keeps in-frame clones and lacks some. The repertoire holds approximately 2.1 million clones, with more than 80% as singletons. As concerns this clone: Antigen specificity is unknown.

This clonotype originated in a man younger than 30 in good health. Some clones in this sample may be carry-over from other donors' samples. The sequenced material came from naive CD4+ T cells from PBMCs. Subset reported: CD45RA+ positively selected.

The chain's CDR3 is CASSDLSSGHTGELFF. The CDR3 nucleotides are TGTGCCAGCAGTGATCTAAGCAGCGGGCACACCGGGGAGCTGTTTTTT. V and J are TRBV9 and TRBJ2-2; D may be TRBD2 (6 bases). Germline V gives CDR1 SGDLS, CDR2 YYNGEE. The length of the CDR3 is 16 residues. V was cut by 5 bases and J by 3 bases, with 17 bases left in between.